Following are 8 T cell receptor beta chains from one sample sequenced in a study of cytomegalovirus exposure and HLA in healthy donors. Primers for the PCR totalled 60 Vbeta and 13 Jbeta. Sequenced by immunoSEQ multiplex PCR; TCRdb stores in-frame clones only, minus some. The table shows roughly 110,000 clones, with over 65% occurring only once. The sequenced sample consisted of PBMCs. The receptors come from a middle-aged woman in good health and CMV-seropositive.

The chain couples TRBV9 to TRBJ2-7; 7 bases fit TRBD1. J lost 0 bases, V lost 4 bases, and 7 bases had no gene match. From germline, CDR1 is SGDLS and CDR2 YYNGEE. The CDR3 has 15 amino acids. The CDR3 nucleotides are TGTGCCAGCAGCCCCCGGGACAGTTTCTCCTACGAGCAGTACTTC. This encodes CASSPRDSFSYEQYF.

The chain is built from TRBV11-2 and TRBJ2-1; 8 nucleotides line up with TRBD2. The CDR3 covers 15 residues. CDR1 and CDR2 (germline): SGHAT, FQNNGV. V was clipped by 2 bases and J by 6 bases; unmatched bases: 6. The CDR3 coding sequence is TGTGCCAGCAGCTTAAGTAGCGGGGTGGGCAATGAGCAGTTCTTC. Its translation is CASSLSSGVGNEQFF. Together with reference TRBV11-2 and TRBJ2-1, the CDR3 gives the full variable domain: EAGVAQSPRYKIIEKRQSVAFWCNPISGHATLYWYQQILGQGPKLLIQFQNNGVVDDSQLPKDRFSAERLKGVDSTLKIQPAKLEDSAVYLCASSLSSGVGNEQFFGPGTRLTVL.

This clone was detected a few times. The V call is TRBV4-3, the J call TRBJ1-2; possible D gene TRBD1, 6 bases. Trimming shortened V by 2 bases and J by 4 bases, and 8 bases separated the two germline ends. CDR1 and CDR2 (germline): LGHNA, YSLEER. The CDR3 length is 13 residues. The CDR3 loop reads CASSQSQGYGYTF. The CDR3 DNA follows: TGCGCCAGCAGCCAATCACAGGGCTATGGCTACACCTTC.

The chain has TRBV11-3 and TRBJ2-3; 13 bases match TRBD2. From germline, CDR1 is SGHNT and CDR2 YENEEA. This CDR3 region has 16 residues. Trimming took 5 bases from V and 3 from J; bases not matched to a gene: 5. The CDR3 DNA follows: TGTGCCAGCAGCGTCTTACTAGCGGGAGGGACAGATACGCAGTATTTT. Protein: CASSVLLAGGTDTQYF.

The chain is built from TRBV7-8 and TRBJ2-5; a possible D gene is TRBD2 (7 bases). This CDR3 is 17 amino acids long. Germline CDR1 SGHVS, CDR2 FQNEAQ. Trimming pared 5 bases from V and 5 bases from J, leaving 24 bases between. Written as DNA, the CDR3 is TGTGCCAGCAGCCGGGGGGAGGCGGGGGCCAAGAAGGAGACCCAGTACTTC. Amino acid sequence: CASSRGEAGAKKETQYF.

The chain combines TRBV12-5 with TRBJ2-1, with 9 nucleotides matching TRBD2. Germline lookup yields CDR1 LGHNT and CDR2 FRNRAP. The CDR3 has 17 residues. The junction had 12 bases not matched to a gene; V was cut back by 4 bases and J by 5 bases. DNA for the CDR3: TGTGCTAGTGGTTATTTTAGCGGGAGCCTGGGGAACAATGAGCAGTTCTTC. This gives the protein CASGYFSGSLGNNEQFF.

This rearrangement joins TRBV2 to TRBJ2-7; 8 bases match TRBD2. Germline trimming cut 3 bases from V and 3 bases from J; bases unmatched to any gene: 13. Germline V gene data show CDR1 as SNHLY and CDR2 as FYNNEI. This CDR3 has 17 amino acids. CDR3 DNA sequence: TGTGCCAGCAGTGAGGGCCAACTAGCGGCGCCTCTCTACGAGCAGTACTTC. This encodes CASSEGQLAAPLYEQYF.

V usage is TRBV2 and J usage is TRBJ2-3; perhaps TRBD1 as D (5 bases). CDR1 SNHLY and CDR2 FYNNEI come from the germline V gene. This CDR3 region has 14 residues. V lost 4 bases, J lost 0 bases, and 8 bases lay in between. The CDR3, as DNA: TGTGCCAGCAGTGTCGACAGTAGCACAGATACGCAGTATTTT. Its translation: CASSVDSSTDTQYF.